The 12 T cell receptor beta chains below were found in one sample sequenced in a study of early T cells in non-severe SARS-CoV-2 infection. TCRdb reprocessed the 5' RACE reads with MiXCR, giving one entry per CDR3 protein. The sample yields tens of thousands of distinct CDR3 sequences, roughly 8.7% seen once. Sequencing was performed on whole blood. Source of these receptors: an adult who was a healthcare worker with PCR-confirmed SARS-CoV-2 infection or an uninfected control (not recorded which).

This clonotype has more than one count but fewer than ten. This chain connects TRBV12-3 or TRBV12-4 to TRBJ2-7; 10 bases are a match to TRBD2. V lost 6 bases, J lost 5 bases, and 7 bases stayed unmatched. The CDR3 consists of 14 residues. The CDR3 here is CASRKSSGSHEQYF. CDR3 sequence (DNA): TGTGCCAGCAGAAAATCTAGCGGGAGTCACGAGCAGTACTTC.

This clonotype appeared a few times. The chain couples TRBV7-9 to TRBJ2-3; TRBD2 aligns across 12 bases. V trimming: 8 bases; J trimming: 9 bases; junction bases outside the gene matches: 12. In germline, CDR1 is SEHNR, CDR2 FQNEAQ (reference sequence). This CDR3 has 15 residues. This CDR3 is CASRILAGGPGTQYF. The DNA for the CDR3 is TGTGCCAGCCGCATACTAGCGGGAGGACCCGGGACGCAGTATTTT.

This clonotype showed up many times. This chain uses TRBV5-8 with TRBJ2-1; a possible D gene is TRBD1 (5 bases). This CDR3 region has 17 residues. Germline V CDR1 and CDR2: SGHTS, YDEGEE. V gave up 6 bases and J gave up 6 bases, with 25 bases separating them. The CDR3 loop reads CASTPSGASTISNEQFF. CDR3 bases: TGTGCCAGCACCCCCTCTGGGGCATCCACAATCTCCAATGAGCAGTTCTTC.

This clonotype was detected many times. The V and J genes are TRBV5-8 and TRBJ1-2; 7 nucleotides align to TRBD1. The CDR3 is 13 residues long. Germline CDR1 SGHTS, CDR2 YDEGEE. Germline trimming cut 6 bases from V and 4 bases from J; bases unmatched to any gene: 6. The CDR3 spells CASTQTGPYGYTF. CDR3 nucleotide sequence: TGTGCCAGCACCCAGACAGGGCCCTATGGCTACACCTTC.

This clonotype has a count of ten or more. The chain uses TRBV19 and TRBJ2-7, with 10 bases that match TRBD2. J was trimmed by 3 bases and V by 5 bases; bases with no gene match: 4. CDR1 and CDR2 from the germline V gene are LNHDA and SQIVND (reference sequence). The CDR3 extends over 14 amino acids. CDR3 nucleotide sequence: TGTGCCAGTAGTCCCGGACTAGCGGTCTACGAGCAGTACTTC. It yields the protein CASSPGLAVYEQYF.

This clonotype was observed many times. The chain uses TRBV20-1 and TRBJ2-7; D uncertain. V lost 0 bases and J 0 bases, leaving 12 bases between the germline ends. CDR1 and CDR2 (germline): DFQATT, SNEGSKA (reference sequence). This CDR3 comprises 15 residues. For the CDR3, the DNA is TGCAGTGCTAGAGATGGGCAGGAGAGCTCCTACGAGCAGTACTTC. This sequence encodes CSARDGQESSYEQYF.

In its sample, this clonotype was seen many times. The chain's CDR3 is CASSSQYEQYF. In DNA form, the CDR3 reads TGTGCCAGCAGCTCGCAGTACGAGCAGTACTTC. The gene calls are TRBV7-2 and TRBJ2-7, with D unclear. V shed 4 bases and J shed 4 bases, with 5 bases lying between them. Germline CDR1 reads SGHTA; CDR2 reads FQGNSA. This CDR3 has 11 residues.

Many counts were recorded for this clonotype. The rearrangement links TRBV4-1 to TRBJ2-6; D assignment may be TRBD1 or TRBD2 (5 bases each). Germline V gene data show CDR1 as MGHRA and CDR2 as YSYEKL. Trimming left V 0 bases short and J 0 bases short, with 9 bases between. The length of the CDR3 is 17 residues. Written as DNA, the CDR3 is TGCGCCAGCAGCCAAGAGGCTGGGGGCTCTGGGGCCAACGTCCTGACTTTC. It translates to CASSQEAGGSGANVLTF.

This clonotype occurred a few times. Here the CDR3 DNA reads TGTGCCAGTAGTATCACGGACGGGGTAGGCTACACCTTC. Its protein product is CASSITDGVGYTF. The chain joins TRBV19 to TRBJ1-2, with no clear D. The CDR3 contains 13 residues. Germline-derived CDR1 and CDR2 are LNHDA and SQIVND (reference sequence). Deletions cut 3 bases from V and 8 bases from J, with 13 bases between.

This chain connects TRBV10-3 to TRBJ2-3; TRBD2 is a possible D gene (5 bases). The CDR3 length is 13 residues. Trimming shortened V by 7 bases and J by 4 bases, and 12 bases separated the two germline ends. Germline values: CDR1 ENHRY, CDR2 SYGVKD. This CDR3 is CAITGSYADTQYF. The CDR3 coding sequence is TGTGCCATCACGGGATCATACGCAGATACGCAGTATTTT.

The rearrangement links TRBV20-1 to TRBJ1-1, with D possibly being TRBD1 (5 bases). The CDR3 is made up of 13 amino acids. The V end was cut by 1 base, the J end by 6 bases, with 12 bases between. Per germline, CDR1 DFQATT and CDR2 SNEGSKA (reference sequence). In DNA form, the CDR3 reads TGCAGTGCTAGAGCCAGGGAGGAGGCTGAAGCTTTCTTT. It specifies CSARAREEAEAFF.

This clonotype was recorded many times. The J gene is TRBJ2-3, the V gene TRBV12-3 or TRBV12-4; either TRBD1 or TRBD2 may supply D (5 bases each). There are 18 residues in the CDR3. V was shortened by 5 bases and J by 2 bases, with 23 bases between the two germline ends. CDR3 protein: CASSKGTVAQSITDTQYF. The CDR3 nucleotides are TGTGCCAGCAGTAAAGGGACGGTAGCGCAGTCCATCACAGATACGCAGTATTTT.